This T cell receptor (beta chain) was captured in a study of prognosis after radiotherapy for stage I lung cancer. Study-level background: The patient group consisted of approximately 13 men and roughly six women whose ages spanned about 50 to 85, median 74.5 years.

J lost 4 bases, V lost 5 bases, and 14 bases had no gene match. This CDR3 has 17 amino acids. Germline lookup yields CDR1 SGHVS and CDR2 FNYEAQ. This clonotype was seen ten or more times. Its antigen is still unknown. Points from the study as a whole: Lower Shannon entropy after stereotactic body radiation therapy was observed in patients who went on to develop distant metastases.

Using two-round multiplex PCR, the authors amplified TCR beta CDR3 from genomic DNA. For every TRBV and TRBJ gene, a specific primer was used in first-round PCR. TCRdb reprocessed the multiplex PCR reads with MiXCR, giving one entry per CDR3 protein. The repertoire has roughly 26,000 distinct CDR3 sequences, 25% to 35% of them found once; the top ten carry 30% to 45%. Source: PBMCs, taken before or after stereotactic body radiation therapy (not recorded which). The chain joins TRBV7-6 to TRBJ2-7; the match to TRBD2 covers 10 bases. The TCR sequence derives from a donor of 50 years or more with non-small cell lung cancer. In nucleotides, the CDR3 is TGTGCCAGCAGCCAAAACCCGGAGCGGGGGGGCCTGTACGAGCAGTACTTC. This gives the protein CASSQNPERGGLYEQYF.